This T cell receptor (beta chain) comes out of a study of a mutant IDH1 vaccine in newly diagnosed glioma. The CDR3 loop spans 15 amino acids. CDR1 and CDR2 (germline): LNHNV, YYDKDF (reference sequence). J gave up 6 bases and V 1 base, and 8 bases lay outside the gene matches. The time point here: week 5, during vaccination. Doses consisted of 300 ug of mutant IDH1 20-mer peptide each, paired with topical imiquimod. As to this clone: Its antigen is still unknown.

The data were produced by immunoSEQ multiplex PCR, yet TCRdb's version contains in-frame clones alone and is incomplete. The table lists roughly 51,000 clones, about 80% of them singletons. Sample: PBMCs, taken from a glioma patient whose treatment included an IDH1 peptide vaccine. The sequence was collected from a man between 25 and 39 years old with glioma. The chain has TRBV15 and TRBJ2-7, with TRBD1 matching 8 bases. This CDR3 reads CATSRGRDRRSEQYF. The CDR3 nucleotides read TGTGCCACCAGCAGAGGCAGGGACAGGCGTTCCGAGCAGTACTTC.